These 4 T cell receptor beta chains originate from one sample sequenced in a study of shared clonotypes between healthy human individuals. Here immunoSEQ multiplex PCR was the method, and the copy in TCRdb shows in-frame clones only, minus some. The repertoire holds some 2,500,000 clones, with 85% to 95% as singletons. The sequenced material came from naive CD4+ T cells from PBMCs. Subset defined: CD45RA+ positively selected. The receptor set was obtained from a man aged 18 to 29 in good health. Some clones in this sample may be carry-over from other donors' samples.

In nucleotides, the CDR3 is TGTGCCTGGACCACAGGGTGGTCTGGAAACACCATATATTTT. It specifies CAWTTGWSGNTIYF. The gene calls are TRBV30 and TRBJ1-3; possible D gene TRBD1, 6 bases. The CDR3 length is 14 residues. The germline V gene has CDR1 GTSNPN and CDR2 SVGIG (reference sequence). Trimming removed 4 bases at V and 1 base at J, with 11 bases between.

This clone came up once. Additional DNA sequences in this sample encode the identical CDR3. This chain uses TRBV5-1 with TRBJ2-5, with 9 bases that match TRBD2. With 4 bases clipped from V and 0 bases from J, the junction kept 4 bases outside the gene matches. The CDR3 is 15 residues long. Germline CDR1 reads SGHRS; CDR2 reads YFSETQ. The CDR3 bases are TGCGCCAGCAGCGATAGCGGGAGCTACCAAGAGACCCAGTACTTC. The encoded protein is CASSDSGSYQETQYF. The full variable domain, in which reference TRBV5-1 and TRBJ2-5 provide the parts outside the CDR3, is KAGVTQTPRYLIKTRGQQVTLSCSPISGHRSVSWYQQTPGQGLQFLFEYFSETQRNKGNFPGRFSGRQFSNSRSEMNVSTLELGDSALYLCASSDSGSYQETQYFGPGTRLLVL.

The chain recombines TRBV6-4 with TRBJ2-3; 10 positions agree with TRBD2. Germline CDR1 MRHNA, CDR2 SNTAGT. V lost 4 bases to trimming and J lost 6 bases; unmatched junction nucleotides: 19. This CDR3 has 19 residues. Here the CDR3 DNA reads TGTGCCAGCAGTGGTGAGAAAAAGCGGGAGGGTGGGGCCACGGATACGCAGTATTTT. Residues: CASSGEKKREGGATDTQYF.

V usage is TRBV7-3 and J usage is TRBJ2-3; D may be TRBD1 or TRBD2 (5 bases each). V lost 3 bases and J lost 8, with 12 bases in between. There are 13 residues in the CDR3. CDR1 and CDR2 (germline): SGHTA, FQGTGA. The CDR3 coding sequence is TGTGCCAGCAGCTTGGGGGAGCTCGGTACGCAGTATTTT. Its translation is CASSLGELGTQYF.